These T cell receptor beta chains were read from a single sample in a study of PD-1 blockade in classical Hodgkin lymphoma. TCRdb keeps only in-frame clones here, not all; method: immunoSEQ multiplex PCR. The table has tens of thousands of clones, over 70% seen once. Sample: peripheral blood mononuclear cells (PBMCs), taken before the fourth cycle of nivolumab. Receptors were obtained from a human donor with classical Hodgkin lymphoma. Both conserved end residues are part of each CDR3. A D gene is named only where the DNA matches it firmly. Clone size is shown for a subset of rows, as once, few, many or a class of expanded clone.

v_gene	d_gene	j_gene	abundance	CDR3aa	CDR3nt
TRBV10-1	-	TRBJ2-1	-	CASRDEGEQFF	TGCGCCAGCAGGGACGAGGGTGAGCAGTTCTTC
TRBV6-6	TRBD2	TRBJ2-3	-	CASRPGLAGVTDTQYF	TGTGCCAGCAGACCCGGACTAGCGGGAGTGACAGATACGCAGTATTTT
TRBV5-6	-	TRBJ2-3	-	CASSLGWGTDTQYF	TGTGCCAGCAGCCTGGGCTGGGGCACAGATACGCAGTATTTT
TRBV6-5	TRBD1	TRBJ2-7	-	CASKLGTGDSYEQYF	TGTGCCAGCAAGCTTGGGACAGGCGACTCCTACGAGCAGTACTTC
TRBV27	TRBD1	TRBJ2-7	-	CASSDAGTGGYEQYF	TGTGCCAGCAGTGACGCCGGGACAGGGGGCTACGAGCAGTACTTC
TRBV10-2	-	TRBJ1-1	-	CASTSTTEAFF	TGCGCCAGCACCTCAACGACTGAAGCTTTCTTT
TRBV5-1	-	TRBJ2-7	-	CASSTQGGHEQYF	TGCGCCAGCAGCACGCAGGGGGGACACGAGCAGTACTTC
TRBV7-9	TRBD1	TRBJ2-3	-	CASSLAGQFTDTQYF	TGTGCCAGCAGCTTAGCGGGACAGTTCACAGATACGCAGTATTTT
TRBV19	TRBD2	TRBJ2-7	-	CASSLVGLGYEQYF	TGTGCCAGTAGTCTTGTCGGACTAGGCTACGAGCAGTACTTC
TRBV7-8	TRBD2	TRBJ2-5	-	CASSLARISGAQTQYF	TGTGCCAGCAGCTTAGCTCGGATTAGCGGGGCTCAGACCCAGTACTTC
TRBV30	-	TRBJ1-1	few	CAWSGVPALNTEAFF	TGTGCCTGGAGTGGGGTGCCGGCCTTGAACACTGAAGCTTTCTTT
TRBV15	-	TRBJ1-4	-	CATSRDQAPANEKLFF	TGTGCCACCAGCAGAGATCAGGCACCTGCTAATGAAAAACTGTTTTTT
TRBV29-1	-	TRBJ1-1	-	CSVGDTEAFF	TGCAGCGTCGGGGACACTGAAGCTTTCTTT
TRBV7-9	-	TRBJ2-7	-	CASSPNPGKYEQYF	TGTGCCAGCAGCCCCAACCCAGGGAAGTACGAGCAGTACTTC
TRBV7-9	-	TRBJ1-1	-	CASSFTGLEAFF	TGTGCCAGCAGCTTTACAGGGCTTGAAGCTTTCTTT
TRBV19	-	TRBJ2-2	few	CASSQTSGGPGELFF	TGTGCCAGTAGTCAAACGTCCGGGGGCCCCGGGGAGCTGTTTTTT
TRBV9	TRBD2	TRBJ2-7	-	CASSASGSGTYEQYF	TGTGCCAGCAGCGCTAGCGGTAGTGGGACCTACGAGCAGTACTTC
TRBV7-6	-	TRBJ1-5	many	CASSPLATSDGAQHF	TGTGCCAGCAGCCCGCTAGCAACATCGGACGGGGCCCAGCATTTT
TRBV4-1	TRBD2	TRBJ2-1	-	CASSQAILPGLAGANNEQFF	TGCGCCAGCAGCCAGGCAATCCTACCGGGACTAGCGGGGGCCAACAATGAGCAGTTCTTC
TRBV5-1	TRBD1	TRBJ2-5	once	CASSSTGGRETQYF	TGCGCCAGCAGCTCCACAGGGGGTCGAGAGACCCAGTACTTC
TRBV28	TRBD1	TRBJ1-3	once	CASRTGGGSGNTIYF	TGTGCCAGCAGGACAGGGGGGGGTTCTGGAAACACCATATATTTT
TRBV19	-	TRBJ1-2	once	CASTLQRVYGYTF	TGTGCCAGTACTCTCCAGAGGGTGTATGGCTACACCTTC
TRBV1	-	TRBJ2-1	-	CTSSRLGYNEQFF	TGCACCAGCAGCCGACTAGGATACAATGAGCAGTTCTTC
TRBV5-1	-	TRBJ1-3	-	CASSLALSTGNTIYF	TGCGCCAGCAGCTTGGCCCTGTCAACTGGAAACACCATATATTTT
TRBV21-1	-	TRBJ2-5	few	CASSNSDQQETQYF	TGTGCCAGCAGCAACTCGGACCAACAAGAGACCCAGTACTTC
TRBV9	-	TRBJ1-6	-	CASSGGTNTPLHF	TGTGCCAGCAGCGGGGGGACCAACACACCCCTCCACTTT
TRBV27	TRBD2	TRBJ2-1	-	CASRTVAGGPYNEQFF	TGTGCCAGCAGAACAGTAGCGGGAGGGCCGTACAATGAGCAGTTCTTC
TRBV2	TRBD1	TRBJ2-5	-	CASSDLGQGGWETQYF	TGTGCCAGCAGTGATCTGGGACAGGGCGGATGGGAGACCCAGTACTTC
TRBV9	-	TRBJ2-3	-	CASSVGIIGGPDTQYF	TGTGCCAGCAGCGTAGGGATAATCGGGGGGCCCGATACGCAGTATTTT
TRBV11-3	TRBD2	TRBJ2-4	once	CASSPVGGDIQYF	TGTGCCAGCAGCCCCGTCGGGGGGGACATTCAGTACTTC
TRBV12-5	TRBD2	TRBJ2-3	-	CASGLTSATDTQYF	TGTGCTAGTGGTTTGACTAGCGCCACAGATACGCAGTATTTT
TRBV10-3	TRBD2	TRBJ2-5	-	CAISGGAGGETQYF	TGTGCCATCAGTGGGGGAGCGGGAGGAGAGACCCAGTACTTC
TRBV7-2	-	TRBJ1-5	few	CASSLGMVISDPQHF	TGTGCCAGCAGCTTAGGGATGGTAATCTCAGATCCCCAGCATTTT
TRBV18	-	TRBJ2-5	-	CASSPERGETQYF	TGTGCCAGCTCACCCGAACGAGGAGAGACCCAGTACTTC
TRBV7-8	-	TRBJ2-7	medium-sized	CASSLSYVNEQYF	TGTGCCAGCAGCTTAAGTTACGTGAACGAGCAGTACTTC
TRBV27	TRBD2	TRBJ2-7	-	CASSLPGRVVDEQYF	TGTGCCAGCAGTTTACCAGGGAGGGTGGTCGACGAGCAGTACTTC
TRBV5-1	TRBD2	TRBJ2-3	-	CASRTRGGSTDTQYF	TGCGCCAGCAGGACGCGGGGGGGCAGCACAGATACGCAGTATTTT
TRBV5-4	-	TRBJ1-2	once	CASSPGTSNYGYTF	TGTGCCAGCAGCCCCGGCACGTCTAACTATGGCTACACCTTC
TRBV9	TRBD1	TRBJ1-4	-	CASSFRGQPSGEKLFF	TGTGCCAGCAGCTTTAGGGGGCAGCCTTCGGGTGAAAAACTGTTTTTT